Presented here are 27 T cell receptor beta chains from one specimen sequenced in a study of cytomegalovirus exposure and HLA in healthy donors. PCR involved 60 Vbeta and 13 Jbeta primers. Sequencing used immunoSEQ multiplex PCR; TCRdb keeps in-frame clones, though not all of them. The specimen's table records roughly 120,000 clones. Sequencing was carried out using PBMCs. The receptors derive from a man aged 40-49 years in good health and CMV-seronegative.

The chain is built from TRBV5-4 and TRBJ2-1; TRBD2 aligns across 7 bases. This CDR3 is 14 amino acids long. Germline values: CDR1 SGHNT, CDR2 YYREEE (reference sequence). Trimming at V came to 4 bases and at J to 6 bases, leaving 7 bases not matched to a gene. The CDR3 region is CASSLRTRANEQFF. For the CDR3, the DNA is TGTGCCAGCAGCCTCCGGACTAGGGCCAATGAGCAGTTCTTC.

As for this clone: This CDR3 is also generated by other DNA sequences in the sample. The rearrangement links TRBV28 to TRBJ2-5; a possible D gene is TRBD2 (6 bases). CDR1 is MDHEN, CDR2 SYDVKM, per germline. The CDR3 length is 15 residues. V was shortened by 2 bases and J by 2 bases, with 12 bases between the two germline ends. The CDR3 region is CASSLVGGLQETQYF. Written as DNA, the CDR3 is TGTGCCAGCAGTTTAGTTGGGGGACTGCAAGAGACCCAGTACTTC.

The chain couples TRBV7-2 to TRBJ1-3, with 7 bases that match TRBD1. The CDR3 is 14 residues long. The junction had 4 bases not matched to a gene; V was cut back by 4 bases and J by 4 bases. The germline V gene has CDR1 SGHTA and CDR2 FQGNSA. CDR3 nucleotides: TGTGCCAGCAGCTGGGACAGAGGAGGAAACACCATATATTTT. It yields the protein CASSWDRGGNTIYF.

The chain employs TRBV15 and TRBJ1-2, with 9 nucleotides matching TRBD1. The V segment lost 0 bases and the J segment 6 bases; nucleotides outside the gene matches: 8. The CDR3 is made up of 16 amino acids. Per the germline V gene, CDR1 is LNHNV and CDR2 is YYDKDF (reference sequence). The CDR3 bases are TGTGCCACCAGCAGAGATCGAGGACAGGGGAGAGATGGCTACACCTTC. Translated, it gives CATSRDRGQGRDGYTF.

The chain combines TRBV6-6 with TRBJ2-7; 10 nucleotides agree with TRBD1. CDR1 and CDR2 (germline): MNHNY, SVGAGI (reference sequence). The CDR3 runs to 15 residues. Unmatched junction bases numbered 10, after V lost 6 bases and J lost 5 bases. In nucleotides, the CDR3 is TGTGCCAGCAGGGAGACGGGACAGGGGTCCCACGAGCAGTACTTC. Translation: CASRETGQGSHEQYF.

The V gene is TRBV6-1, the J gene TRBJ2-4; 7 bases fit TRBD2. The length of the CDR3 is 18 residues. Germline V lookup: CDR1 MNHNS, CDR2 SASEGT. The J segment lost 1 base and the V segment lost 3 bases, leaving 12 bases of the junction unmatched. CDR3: CASSDGLAGAWAKNIQYF. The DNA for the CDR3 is TGTGCCAGCAGTGACGGGTTGGCGGGAGCGTGGGCCAAAAACATTCAGTACTTC.

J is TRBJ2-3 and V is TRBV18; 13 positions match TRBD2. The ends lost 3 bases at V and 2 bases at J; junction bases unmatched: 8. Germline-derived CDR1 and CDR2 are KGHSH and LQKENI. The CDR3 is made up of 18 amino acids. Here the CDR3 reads CASSPTGLAGFPTDTQYF. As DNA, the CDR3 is TGTGCCAGCTCACCTACGGGACTAGCGGGATTTCCCACAGATACGCAGTATTTT.

CDR3 nucleotide sequence: TGTGCCAGCAGTCCACTAGCGAGTGAGCAGTTCTTC. Amino acids: CASSPLASEQFF. The V and J genes are TRBV28 and TRBJ2-1; TRBD2 aligns across 7 bases. The germline V gene has CDR1 MDHEN and CDR2 SYDVKM. Germline trimming cut 5 bases from V and 9 bases from J; bases unmatched to any gene: 4. The CDR3 runs 12 residues. Based on the CDR3 plus reference TRBV28 and TRBJ2-1, the full variable domain is DVKVTQSSRYLVKRTGEKVFLECVQDMDHENMFWYRQDPGLGLRLIYFSYDVKMKEKGDIPEGYSVSREKKERFSLILESASTNQTSMYLCASSPLASEQFFGPGTRLTVL.

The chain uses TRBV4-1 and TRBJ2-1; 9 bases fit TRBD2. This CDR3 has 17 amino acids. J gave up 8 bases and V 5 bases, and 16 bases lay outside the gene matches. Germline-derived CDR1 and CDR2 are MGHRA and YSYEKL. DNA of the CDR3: TGCGCCAGCAGCGCAAACCTAGCGGGAAAAGGGGGGGATGAGCAGTTCTTC. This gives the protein CASSANLAGKGGDEQFF.

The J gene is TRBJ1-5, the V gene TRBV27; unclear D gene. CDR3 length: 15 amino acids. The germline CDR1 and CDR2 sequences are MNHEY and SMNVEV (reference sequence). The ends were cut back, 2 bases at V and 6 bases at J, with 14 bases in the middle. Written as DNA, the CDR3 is TGTGCCAGCAGTTTAGTAACTCCCCTAATTCAGCCCCAGCATTTT. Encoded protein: CASSLVTPLIQPQHF.

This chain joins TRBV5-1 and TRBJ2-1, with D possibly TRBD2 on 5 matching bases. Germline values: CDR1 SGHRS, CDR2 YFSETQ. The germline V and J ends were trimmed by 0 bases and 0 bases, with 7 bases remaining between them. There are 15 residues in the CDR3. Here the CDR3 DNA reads TGCGCCAGCAGCTTGGCGGGGAGCTCCTACAATGAGCAGTTCTTC. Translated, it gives CASSLAGSSYNEQFF. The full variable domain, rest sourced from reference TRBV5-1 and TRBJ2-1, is KAGVTQTPRYLIKTRGQQVTLSCSPISGHRSVSWYQQTPGQGLQFLFEYFSETQRNKGNFPGRFSGRQFSNSRSEMNVSTLELGDSALYLCASSLAGSSYNEQFFGPGTRLTVL.

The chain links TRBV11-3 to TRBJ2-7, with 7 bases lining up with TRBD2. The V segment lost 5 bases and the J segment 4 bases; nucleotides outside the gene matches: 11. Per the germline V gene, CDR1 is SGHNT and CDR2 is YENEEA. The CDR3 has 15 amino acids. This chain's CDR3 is CASSAGRGGSYEQYF. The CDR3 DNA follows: TGTGCCAGCAGCGCGGGTAGGGGCGGGAGTTACGAGCAGTACTTC.

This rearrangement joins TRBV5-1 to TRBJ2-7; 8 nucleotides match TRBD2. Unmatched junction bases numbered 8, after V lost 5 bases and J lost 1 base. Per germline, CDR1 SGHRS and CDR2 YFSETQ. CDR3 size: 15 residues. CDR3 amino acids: CASRSPLAGSYEQYF. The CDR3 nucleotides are TGCGCCAGCAGATCGCCCTTAGCGGGATCCTACGAGCAGTACTTC.

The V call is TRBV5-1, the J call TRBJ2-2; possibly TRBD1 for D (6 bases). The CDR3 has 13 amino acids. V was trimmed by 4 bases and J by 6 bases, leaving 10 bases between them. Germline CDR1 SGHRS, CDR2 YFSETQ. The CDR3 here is CASSPPGAGELFF. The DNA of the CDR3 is TGCGCCAGCAGCCCCCCAGGGGCCGGGGAGCTGTTTTTT.

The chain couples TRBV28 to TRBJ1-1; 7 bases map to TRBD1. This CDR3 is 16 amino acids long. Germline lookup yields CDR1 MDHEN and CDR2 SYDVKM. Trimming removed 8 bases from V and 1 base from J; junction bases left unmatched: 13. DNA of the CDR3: TGTGCCAGCGGGAGACAGGGCTTGAGGAGGAACACTGAAGCTTTCTTT. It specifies CASGRQGLRRNTEAFF.

This chain's CDR3 is CASGDASYEQYF. The CDR3 region has the DNA TGCGCCAGCGGAGACGCCTCCTACGAGCAGTACTTC. The rearrangement links TRBV5-1 to TRBJ2-7; no clear D gene. Trimming stripped 7 bases from V and 0 bases from J, with 8 bases between. Germline CDR1 SGHRS, CDR2 YFSETQ. The CDR3 is 12 amino acids.

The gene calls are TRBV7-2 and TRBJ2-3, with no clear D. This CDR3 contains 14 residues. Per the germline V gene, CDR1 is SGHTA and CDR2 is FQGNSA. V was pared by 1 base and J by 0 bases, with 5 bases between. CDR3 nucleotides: TGTGCCAGCAGCTTAGTCGGGAGCACAGATACGCAGTATTTT. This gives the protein CASSLVGSTDTQYF.

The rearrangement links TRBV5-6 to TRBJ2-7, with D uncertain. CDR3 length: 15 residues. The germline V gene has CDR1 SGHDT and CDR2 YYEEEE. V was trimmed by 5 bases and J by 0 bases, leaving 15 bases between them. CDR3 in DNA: TGTGCCAGCAGAAACAGAGCCACCCGCTCCTACGAGCAGTACTTC. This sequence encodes CASRNRATRSYEQYF.

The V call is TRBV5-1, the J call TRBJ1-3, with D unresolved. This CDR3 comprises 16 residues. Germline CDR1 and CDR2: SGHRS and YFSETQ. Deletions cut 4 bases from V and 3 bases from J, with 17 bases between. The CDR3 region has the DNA TGCGCCAGCAGCCCGTCAGGTTTGGCATATGGAAACACCATATATTTT. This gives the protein CASSPSGLAYGNTIYF.

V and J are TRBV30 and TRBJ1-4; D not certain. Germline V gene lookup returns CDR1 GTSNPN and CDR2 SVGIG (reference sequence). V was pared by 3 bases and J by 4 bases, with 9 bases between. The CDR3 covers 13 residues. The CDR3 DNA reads TGTGCCTGGAGCGGTCCGAATAATGAAAAACTGTTTTTT. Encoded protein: CAWSGPNNEKLFF. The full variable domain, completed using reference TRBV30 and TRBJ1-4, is SQTIHQWPATLVQPVGSPLSLECTVEGTSNPNLYWYRQAAGRGLQLLFYSVGIGQISSEVPQNLSASRPQDRQFILSSKKLLLSDSGFYLCAWSGPNNEKLFFGSGTQLSVL.

CDR3 DNA: TGTGCCAGCAGTGCCGCCAGGATCTATGGCTACACCTTC. Its translation: CASSAARIYGYTF. The chain is built from TRBV2 and TRBJ1-2; D is unresolved. This CDR3 contains 13 residues. In germline, CDR1 is SNHLY, CDR2 FYNNEI. V was pared by 4 bases and J by 4 bases, with 10 bases between.

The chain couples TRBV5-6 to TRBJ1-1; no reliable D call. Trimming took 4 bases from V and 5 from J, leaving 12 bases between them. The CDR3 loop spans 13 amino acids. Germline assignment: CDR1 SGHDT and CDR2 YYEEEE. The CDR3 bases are TGTGCCAGCAGCCGAGCTTCCAGGACTGAAGCTTTCTTT. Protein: CASSRASRTEAFF.

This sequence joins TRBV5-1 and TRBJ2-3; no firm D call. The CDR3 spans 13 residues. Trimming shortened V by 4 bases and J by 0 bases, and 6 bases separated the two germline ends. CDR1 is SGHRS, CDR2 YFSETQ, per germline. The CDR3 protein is CASSISSTDTQYF. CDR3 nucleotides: TGCGCCAGCAGCATCTCTAGCACAGATACGCAGTATTTT.

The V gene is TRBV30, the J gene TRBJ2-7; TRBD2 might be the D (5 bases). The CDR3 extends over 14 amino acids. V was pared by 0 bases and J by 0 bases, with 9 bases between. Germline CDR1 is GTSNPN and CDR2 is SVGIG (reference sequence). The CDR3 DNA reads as TGTGCCTGGAGTGTACGGAGGAGCTCCTACGAGCAGTACTTC. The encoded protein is CAWSVRRSSYEQYF.

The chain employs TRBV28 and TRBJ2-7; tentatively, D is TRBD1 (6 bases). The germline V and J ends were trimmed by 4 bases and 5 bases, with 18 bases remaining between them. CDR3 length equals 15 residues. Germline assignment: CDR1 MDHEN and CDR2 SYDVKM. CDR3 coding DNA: TGTGCCAGCAGTTACCTGAGGGGGTCTCGGCACGAGCAGTACTTC. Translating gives CASSYLRGSRHEQYF.

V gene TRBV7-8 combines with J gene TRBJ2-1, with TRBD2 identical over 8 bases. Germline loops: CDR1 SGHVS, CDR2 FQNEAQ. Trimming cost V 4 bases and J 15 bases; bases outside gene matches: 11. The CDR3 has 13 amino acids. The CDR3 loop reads CASSSLAGRRRFF. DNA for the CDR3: TGTGCCAGCAGCTCCTTAGCGGGGCGCCGTCGGTTCTTC.

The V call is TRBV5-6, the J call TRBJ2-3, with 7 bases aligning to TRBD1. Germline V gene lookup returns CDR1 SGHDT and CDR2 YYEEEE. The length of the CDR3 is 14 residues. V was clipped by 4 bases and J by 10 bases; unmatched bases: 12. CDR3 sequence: CASSPNPGGRAQYF. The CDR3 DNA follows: TGTGCCAGCAGCCCCAATCCAGGGGGACGGGCGCAGTATTTT.